The present T cell receptor beta chain was sequenced within a study of CDR3 diversity in severe acne. CDR3 length equals 14 residues. V was shortened by 2 bases and J by 4 bases, with 14 bases between the two germline ends. Germline loops: CDR1 DFQATT, CDR2 SNEGSKA (reference sequence). Using its own MiXCR run on the PCR reads, TCRdb lists one record per CDR3 protein. The sample carries approximately 80,000 distinct CDR3 sequences, over 40% recorded once. This clonotype appeared a single time. Sequencing was carried out using blood. The rearrangement links TRBV20-1 to TRBJ1-1, with D maybe TRBD1 (5 bases). This sequence originates from a male donor in good health, without acne. The CDR3 reads CSARRGGAGTEAFF. The CDR3 bases are TGCAGTGCTAGAAGGGGTGGGGCTGGCACTGAAGCTTTCTTT.